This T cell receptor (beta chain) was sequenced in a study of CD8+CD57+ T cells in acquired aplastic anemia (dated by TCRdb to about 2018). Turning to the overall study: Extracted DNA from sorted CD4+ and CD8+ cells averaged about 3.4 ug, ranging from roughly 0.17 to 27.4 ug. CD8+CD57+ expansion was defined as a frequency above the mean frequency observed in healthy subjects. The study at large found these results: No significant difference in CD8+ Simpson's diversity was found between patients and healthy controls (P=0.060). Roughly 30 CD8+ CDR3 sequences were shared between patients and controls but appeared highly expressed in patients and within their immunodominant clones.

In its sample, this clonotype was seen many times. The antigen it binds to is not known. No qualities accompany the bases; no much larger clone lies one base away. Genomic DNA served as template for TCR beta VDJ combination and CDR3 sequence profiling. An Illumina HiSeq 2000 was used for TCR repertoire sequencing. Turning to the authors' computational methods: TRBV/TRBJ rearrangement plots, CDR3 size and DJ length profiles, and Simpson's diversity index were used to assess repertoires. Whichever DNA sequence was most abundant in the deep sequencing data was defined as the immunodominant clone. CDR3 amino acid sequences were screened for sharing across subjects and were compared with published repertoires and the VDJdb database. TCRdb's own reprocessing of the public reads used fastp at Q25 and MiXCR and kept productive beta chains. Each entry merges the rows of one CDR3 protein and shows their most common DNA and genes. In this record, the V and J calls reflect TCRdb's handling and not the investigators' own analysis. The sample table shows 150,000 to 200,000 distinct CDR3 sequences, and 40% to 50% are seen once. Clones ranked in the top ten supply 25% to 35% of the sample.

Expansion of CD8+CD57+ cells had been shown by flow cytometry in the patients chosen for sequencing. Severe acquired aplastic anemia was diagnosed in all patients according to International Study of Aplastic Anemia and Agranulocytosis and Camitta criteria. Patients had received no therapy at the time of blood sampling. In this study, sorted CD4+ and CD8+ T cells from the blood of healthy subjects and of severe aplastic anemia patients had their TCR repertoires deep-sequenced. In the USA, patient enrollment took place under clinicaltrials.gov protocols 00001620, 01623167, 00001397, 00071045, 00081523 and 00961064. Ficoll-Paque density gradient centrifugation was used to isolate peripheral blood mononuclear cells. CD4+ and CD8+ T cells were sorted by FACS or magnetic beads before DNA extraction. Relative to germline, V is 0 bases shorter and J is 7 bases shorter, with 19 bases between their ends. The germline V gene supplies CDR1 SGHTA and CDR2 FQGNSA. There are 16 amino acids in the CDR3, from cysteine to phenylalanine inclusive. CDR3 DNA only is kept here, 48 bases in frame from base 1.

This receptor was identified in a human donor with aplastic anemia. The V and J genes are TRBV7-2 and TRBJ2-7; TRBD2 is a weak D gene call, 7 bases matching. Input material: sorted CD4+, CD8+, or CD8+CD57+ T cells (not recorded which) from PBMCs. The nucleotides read TGTGCCAGCAGCTTAGCCCTACTAGCGATCAGGGGAGAGCAGTACTTC. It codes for CASSLALLAIRGEQYF.